One sample yielded the 28 T cell receptor beta chains listed below, sequenced in a study of read filtering for tumor transcriptome and immune sequencing. From roughly 400 ng of RNA, a library with molecular barcoded alpha/delta and beta/gamma adaptors was made. One entry per CDR3 protein, called by TCRdb with MiXCR from the reads. The sample includes some 40,000 distinct CDR3 sequences, roughly an eighth seen only once; the top ten take 6.5% to 8.5%. Sequenced: a population of CD138-negative cells sorted from bone marrow. These receptor sequences come from a donor aged 40 or older with multiple myeloma.

This clonotype was observed a handful of times. The chain combines TRBV3-1 with TRBJ2-1; D is possibly TRBD1 (6 bases). V was clipped by 1 base and J by 1 base, with 11 bases between them. CDR1 is LGHDT and CDR2 is YNNKEL in the germline V gene (reference sequence). This CDR3 region has 16 residues. The CDR3 region has the DNA TGTGCCAGCAGCCAAGTGGGGGCAGGGTCCTACAATGAGCAGTTCTTC. As protein: CASSQVGAGSYNEQFF.

In its sample, this clonotype was seen many times. The CDR3 is CASSLRGLKYYNEQFF. CDR3 coding DNA: TGTGCCAGCAGCTTAAGGGGCTTGAAATACTACAATGAGCAGTTCTTC. The chain links TRBV7-9 to TRBJ2-1; tentatively, D is TRBD1 (5 bases). CDR1 and CDR2 from the germline V gene are SEHNR and FQNEAQ (reference sequence). The V and J ends lost 2 bases and 3 bases respectively, with 14 bases between them. The CDR3 contains 16 residues.

This clonotype was seen at least ten times. The rearrangement joins TRBV5-1 to TRBJ2-2; D gene ambiguous. The length of the CDR3 is 14 residues. In germline, CDR1 is SGHRS, CDR2 YFSETQ. Trimming cost V 6 bases and J 0 bases, with 9 bases left between them. Written as DNA, the CDR3 is TGCGCCAGCAAATCCGACCCGAACACCGGGGAGCTGTTTTTT. Residues: CASKSDPNTGELFF.

This clonotype has more than one count but fewer than ten. The chain employs TRBV11-2 and TRBJ1-2, with D uncertain. In germline, CDR1 is SGHAT, CDR2 FQNNGV. The length of the CDR3 is 15 residues. V lost 0 bases and J lost 4, with 12 bases in between. Here the CDR3 DNA reads TGTGCCAGCAGCTTAGATCCTAATAAGTGCTATGGCTACACCTTC. Translated, it gives CASSLDPNKCYGYTF.

This clonotype has a count of ten or more. The rearrangement joins TRBV12-3 or TRBV12-4 to TRBJ1-5; D possibly corresponds to TRBD1 (6 bases). With 6 bases removed from V and 4 bases from J, the gap between germline ends came to 13 bases. The CDR3 length is 14 residues. As DNA, the CDR3 is TGTGCCAGCAGACTGGACAGCCTAAATCAGCCCCAGCATTTT. Its protein is CASRLDSLNQPQHF.

This clonotype was seen ten or more times. V gene TRBV10-3 combines with J gene TRBJ2-1, with D possibly matching TRBD1 (6 bases). From germline, CDR1 is ENHRY and CDR2 SYGVKD. V was clipped by 4 bases and J by 13 bases, with 23 bases between them. This CDR3 has 15 amino acids. CDR3 coding DNA: TGTGCCATCAGTGCTGCGAACACAGACAGGATAGATCAGTTCTTC. Encoded protein: CAISAANTDRIDQFF.

A few counts support this clonotype. The chain carries TRBV7-9 and TRBJ2-3, with D tentatively TRBD2 (5 bases). V dropped 5 bases and J dropped 6 bases, with 9 bases sitting between them. The CDR3 has 12 amino acids. Germline values: CDR1 SEHNR, CDR2 FQNEAQ (reference sequence). CDR3 sequence (DNA): TGTGCCAGCAGCCTCTCGGGGGATACGCAGTATTTT. Its translation: CASSLSGDTQYF.

This clonotype has ten or more counts. The rearrangement joins TRBV12-3 or TRBV12-4 to TRBJ2-2; 8 nucleotides agree with TRBD1. The CDR3 loop spans 14 amino acids. J gave up 5 bases and V 6 bases, and 5 bases lay outside the gene matches. CDR3 loop: CASRQGAKTGELFF. CDR3 DNA sequence: TGTGCCAGCAGGCAGGGGGCAAAAACCGGGGAGCTGTTTTTT.

This clonotype came up many times. This chain connects TRBV28 to TRBJ1-5; TRBD1 matches at 7 bases. The CDR3 runs to 14 residues. Germline V gene sequence: CDR1 MDHEN, CDR2 SYDVKM. J lost 1 base, V lost 6 bases, and 3 bases had no gene match. CDR3 amino acids: CASSQGQSNQPQHF. DNA for the CDR3: TGTGCCAGCAGCCAGGGACAGAGCAATCAGCCCCAGCATTTT.

The sample holds many counts of this clonotype. The gene calls are TRBV7-9 and TRBJ2-3, with D perhaps matching TRBD1 or TRBD2 (5 bases each). The CDR3 runs 11 residues. The germline V gene has CDR1 SEHNR and CDR2 FQNEAQ (reference sequence). V was trimmed by 5 bases and J by 5 bases, leaving 5 bases between them. In nucleotides, the CDR3 is TGTGCCAGCAGCGGGGGAGATACGCAGTATTTT. Residues: CASSGGDTQYF.

Concerning this clonotype itself: Just one base apart from a much larger clone, this may be a read error. The chain has TRBV29-1 and TRBJ1-3; D is unclear. V was trimmed by 7 bases and J by 0 bases, leaving 16 bases between them. Per germline, CDR1 SQVTM and CDR2 ANQGSEA. The CDR3 extends over 15 amino acids. CDR3 region: CSAKETSGSGNTIYF. In DNA, the CDR3 is TGCAGCGCGAAAGAGACTTCGGGCTCTGGAAACACCATATATTTT.

In regard to this clonotype: The CDR3 does not end in the conserved phenylalanine or tryptophan, so this is likely a read error. V usage is TRBV20-1 and J usage is TRBJ2-1, with 7 nucleotides matching TRBD2. V shed 4 bases and J 9 bases; nucleotides not matched to a gene: 12. The germline V gene encodes CDR1 DFQATT and CDR2 SNEGSKA (reference sequence). The CDR3 spans 14 residues. CDR3 nucleotide sequence: TGCAGTGCTAAGAGACTAGCTTCTATAGGTGAGCAGTTCCTC. This encodes CSAKRLASIGEQFL.

The sample holds many counts of this clonotype. This sequence joins TRBV28 and TRBJ2-5, with 11 bases aligning to TRBD2. With 3 bases clipped from V and 5 bases from J, the junction kept 11 bases outside the gene matches. This CDR3 has 17 residues. The V gene's germline CDR1 is MDHEN and CDR2 SYDVKM. The CDR3 loop is CASSFGNSGGAGETQYF. CDR3 sequence (DNA): TGTGCCAGCAGTTTTGGGAATAGCGGGGGGGCCGGGGAGACCCAGTACTTC.

In the case of this clonotype: One base away lies a much larger clone, so this may be a sequencing read error. The chain links TRBV15 to TRBJ2-3; maybe TRBD2 (5 bases). The V end lost 5 bases, the J end lost 2 bases, and 11 bases lay between the germline ends. This CDR3 region has 14 residues. Germline loops: CDR1 LNHNV, CDR2 YYDKDF (reference sequence). The CDR3 sequence is CATSGGRATDTQYF. In nucleotides, the CDR3 is TGTGCCACCAGCGGAGGTCGGGCCACAGATACGCAGTATTTT.

Many counts were recorded for this clonotype. V usage is TRBV7-9 and J usage is TRBJ2-2; the D gene is possibly TRBD1 (5 bases). This CDR3 is 13 amino acids long. Germline V CDR1 and CDR2: SEHNR, FQNEAQ (reference sequence). The germline V and J ends were trimmed by 8 bases and 5 bases, with 12 bases remaining between them. The CDR3 reads CASGPGSTGELFF. Written as DNA, the CDR3 is TGTGCCAGCGGCCCAGGGTCAACCGGGGAGCTGTTTTTT.

The rearrangement links TRBV7-8 to TRBJ2-7; 10 nucleotides line up with TRBD1. In germline, CDR1 is SGHVS, CDR2 FQNEAQ. The CDR3 has 16 residues. V lost 2 bases to trimming and J lost 2 bases; unmatched junction nucleotides: 6. The DNA for the CDR3 is TGTGCCAGCAGCTTAAGACAGGGGGCCGGAGCCTACGAGCAGTACTTC. It is translated as CASSLRQGAGAYEQYF.

This clonotype was picked up many times. The chain uses TRBV20-1 and TRBJ1-3; 8 nucleotides match TRBD1. This CDR3 comprises 16 residues. With 5 bases clipped from V and 7 bases from J, the junction kept 16 bases outside the gene matches. Germline CDR1 is DFQATT and CDR2 is SNEGSKA (reference sequence). CDR3 loop: CSAPMYSGQAGNTIYF. CDR3 DNA sequence: TGCAGTGCTCCCATGTACTCGGGACAGGCGGGTAACACCATATATTTT.

The table lists this clonotype with a few counts. A much larger clone differs by one base, so this may be a read error. This chain links TRBV25-1 with TRBJ1-2, with D hard to call. Germline V gene sequence: CDR1 MGHDK, CDR2 SYGVNS. This CDR3 is 11 amino acids long. CDR3 region: CACSEYDGYTF. Here the CDR3 DNA reads TGTGCCTGCAGTGAATATGATGGCTACACCTTC.

This clonotype has ten or more counts. The chain employs TRBV6-5 and TRBJ1-1; D may be TRBD1 (5 bases). Germline V gene sequence: CDR1 MNHEY, CDR2 SVGAGI. Trimming removed 7 bases from V and 1 base from J, with 19 bases in between. The CDR3 is 16 amino acids. The CDR3 reads CASTATRGTGNTEAFF. The CDR3 region has the DNA TGTGCCAGCACCGCAACTCGAGGGACGGGGAACACTGAAGCTTTCTTT.

A word on this clonotype: A much larger clonotype is one base distant, so this may be a read error. The chain has TRBV29-1 and TRBJ2-1, with 10 bases identical to TRBD2. The CDR3 consists of 17 residues. The germline V gene has CDR1 SQVTM and CDR2 ANQGSEA. CDR3 in DNA: TGCAGCGTTGCTCCAAGAACAGCGGGGGGGTTTGGTAATGAGCGGTTCTTC. Amino acids: CSVAPRTAGGFGNERFF.

The table lists this clonotype with many counts. V and J are TRBV29-1 and TRBJ1-1; D possibly corresponds to TRBD1 (6 bases). V lost 8 bases and J lost 4, with 17 bases in between. CDR3 length: 13 residues. Germline loops: CDR1 SQVTM, CDR2 ANQGSEA. CDR3 residues: CSTHRGPRTEAFF. The CDR3 coding sequence is TGCAGCACCCATCGGGGGCCGCGCACTGAAGCTTTCTTT.

This chain joins TRBV6-2 or TRBV6-3 and TRBJ1-1, with D maybe TRBD1 (5 bases). In germline, CDR1 is MNHEY, CDR2 SVGEGT. Trimming took 6 bases from V and 3 from J, leaving 11 bases between them. The CDR3 consists of 13 residues. The CDR3 nucleotides are TGTGCCAGCAGCAGGGACCCTGACACTGAAGCTTTCTTT. This sequence encodes CASSRDPDTEAFF.

This clonotype was detected ten times or more. This chain joins TRBV20-1 and TRBJ2-3; tentatively, D is TRBD2 (6 bases). V lost 0 bases and J 6 bases, leaving 16 bases between the germline ends. CDR1 DFQATT and CDR2 SNEGSKA come from the germline V gene (reference sequence). This CDR3 has 15 residues. CDR3 DNA sequence: TGCAGTGCTAGAGATCCGGCGGGGAGTAGGGATACGCAGTATTTT. Translating gives CSARDPAGSRDTQYF.

This clonotype appeared many times. The chain recombines TRBV5-4 with TRBJ2-3; 8 bases align to TRBD2. The V gene's germline CDR1 is SGHNT and CDR2 YYREEE (reference sequence). The trim removed 1 base at V and 13 bases at J, leaving 11 bases unmatched. This CDR3 has 14 residues. CDR3 region: CASSLSGGRAREYF. CDR3 nucleotides: TGTGCCAGCAGCTTGTCGGGGGGGCGGGCTCGGGAGTATTTT.

Note on this clonotype: This probably arose from a read error, given a far larger clone one base away. The CDR3 region is CSVRQERTEAFF. The CDR3 nucleotides read TGCAGCGTAAGACAGGAGCGGACTGAAGCTTTCTTT. This sequence joins TRBV29-1 and TRBJ1-6; D possibly corresponds to TRBD1 (6 bases). The end of the DNA is better explained by TRBJ1-1, so the J call may be wrong. In germline, CDR1 is SQVTM, CDR2 ANQGSEA. This CDR3 is built from 12 residues.

The count of this clonotype is one. This chain uses TRBV5-1 with TRBJ2-3; 12 bases align to TRBD2. This CDR3 has 16 amino acids. CDR1 is SGHRS, CDR2 YFSETQ, per germline. With V trimmed by 2 bases and J by 4 bases, 5 bases remained unmatched. In DNA, the CDR3 is TGCGCCAGCAGCTTCCGACTAGCGGGAGTGGCAGATACGCAGTATTTT. It encodes CASSFRLAGVADTQYF.

About this clonotype: Being one base from a much bigger clone, this may be a read error. The rearrangement links TRBV2 to TRBJ2-3; no reliable D call. Germline V gene data show CDR1 as SNHLY and CDR2 as FYNNEI. V was shortened by 9 bases and J by 11 bases, with 18 bases between the two germline ends. The CDR3 loop spans 12 amino acids. CDR3 in amino acids: CASNTRLSMQYF. The CDR3, as DNA: TGTGCCAGTAACACCAGATTGTCGATGCAGTATTTT.

This clonotype was seen repeatedly, ten times or more. This chain links TRBV6-1 with TRBJ1-1; D not certain. Germline CDR1 and CDR2: MNHNS and SASEGT. V lost 3 bases, J lost 0 bases, and 23 bases lay in between. CDR3 length: 19 amino acids. The DNA for the CDR3 is TGTGCCAGCAGTGATAAGGAGGTTAGAGGGAGTCGAATGAACACTGAAGCTTTCTTT. Protein: CASSDKEVRGSRMNTEAFF.